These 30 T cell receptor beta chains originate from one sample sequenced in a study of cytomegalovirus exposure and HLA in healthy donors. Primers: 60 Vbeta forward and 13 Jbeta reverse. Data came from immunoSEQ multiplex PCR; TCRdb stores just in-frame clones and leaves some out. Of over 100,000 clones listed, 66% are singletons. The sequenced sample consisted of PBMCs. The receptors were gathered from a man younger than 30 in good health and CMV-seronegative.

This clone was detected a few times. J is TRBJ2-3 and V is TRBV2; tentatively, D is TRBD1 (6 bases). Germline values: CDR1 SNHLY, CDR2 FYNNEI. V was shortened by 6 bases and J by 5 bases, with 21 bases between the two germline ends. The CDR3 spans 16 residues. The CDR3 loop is CASSPRDNAGLDTQYF. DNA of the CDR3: TGTGCCAGCAGCCCCCGGGACAACGCAGGACTAGATACGCAGTATTTT.

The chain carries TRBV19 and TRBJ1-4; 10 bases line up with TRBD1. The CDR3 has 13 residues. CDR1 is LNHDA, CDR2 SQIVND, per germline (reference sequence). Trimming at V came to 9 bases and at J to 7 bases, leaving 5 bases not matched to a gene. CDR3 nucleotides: TGTGCCAGCGGGACAGGGGTTATTGAAAAACTGTTTTTT. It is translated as CASGTGVIEKLFF.

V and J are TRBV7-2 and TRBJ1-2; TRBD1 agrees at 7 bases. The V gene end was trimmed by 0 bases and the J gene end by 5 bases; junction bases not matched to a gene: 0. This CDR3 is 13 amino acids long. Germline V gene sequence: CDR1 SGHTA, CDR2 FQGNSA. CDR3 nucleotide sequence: TGTGCCAGCAGCTTAGCGGGACAGTATGGCTACACCTTC. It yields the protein CASSLAGQYGYTF.

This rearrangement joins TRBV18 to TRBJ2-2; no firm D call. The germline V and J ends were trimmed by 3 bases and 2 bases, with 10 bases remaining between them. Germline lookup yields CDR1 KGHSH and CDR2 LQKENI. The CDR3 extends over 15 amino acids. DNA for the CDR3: TGTGCCAGCTCACCGTCACAGATAAACACCGGGGAGCTGTTTTTT. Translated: CASSPSQINTGELFF.

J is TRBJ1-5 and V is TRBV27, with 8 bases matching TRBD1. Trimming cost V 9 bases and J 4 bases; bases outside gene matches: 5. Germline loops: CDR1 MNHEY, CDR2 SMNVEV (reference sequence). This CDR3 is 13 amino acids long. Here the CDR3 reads CASRNRGNQPQHF. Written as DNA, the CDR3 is TGTGCCAGTAGAAACAGGGGGAATCAGCCCCAGCATTTT.

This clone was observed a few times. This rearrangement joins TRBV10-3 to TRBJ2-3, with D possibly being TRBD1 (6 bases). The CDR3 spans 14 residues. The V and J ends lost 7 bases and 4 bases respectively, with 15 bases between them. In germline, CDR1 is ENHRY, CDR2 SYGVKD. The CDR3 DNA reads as TGTGCCATCAACCCAGGGGCAGGGGCAGATACGCAGTATTTT. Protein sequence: CAINPGAGADTQYF.

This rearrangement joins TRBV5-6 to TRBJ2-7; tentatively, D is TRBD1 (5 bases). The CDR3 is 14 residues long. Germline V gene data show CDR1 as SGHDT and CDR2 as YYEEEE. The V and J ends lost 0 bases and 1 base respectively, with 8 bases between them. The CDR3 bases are TGTGCCAGCAGCTTGGACAGGCGATCCTACGAGCAGTACTTC. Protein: CASSLDRRSYEQYF.

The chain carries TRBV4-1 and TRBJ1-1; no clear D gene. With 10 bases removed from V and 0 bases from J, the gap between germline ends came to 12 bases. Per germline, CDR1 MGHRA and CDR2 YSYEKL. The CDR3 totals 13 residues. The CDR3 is CATRSVMNTEAFF. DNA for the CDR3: TGCGCCACGCGGTCCGTCATGAACACTGAAGCTTTCTTT.

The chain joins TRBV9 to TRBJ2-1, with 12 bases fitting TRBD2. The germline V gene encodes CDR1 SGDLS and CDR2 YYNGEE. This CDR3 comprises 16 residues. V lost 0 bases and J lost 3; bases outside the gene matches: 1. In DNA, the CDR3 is TGTGCCAGCAGCGTAGCGGGACTAGCGGGCTACAATGAGCAGTTCTTC. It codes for CASSVAGLAGYNEQFF.

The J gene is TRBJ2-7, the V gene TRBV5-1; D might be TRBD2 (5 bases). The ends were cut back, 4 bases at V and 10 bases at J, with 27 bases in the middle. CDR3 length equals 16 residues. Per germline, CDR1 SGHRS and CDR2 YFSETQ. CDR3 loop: CASSAFRGTTPRSQYF. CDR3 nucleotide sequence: TGCGCCAGCAGCGCCTTCCGGGGTACCACTCCTCGGTCTCAGTACTTC.

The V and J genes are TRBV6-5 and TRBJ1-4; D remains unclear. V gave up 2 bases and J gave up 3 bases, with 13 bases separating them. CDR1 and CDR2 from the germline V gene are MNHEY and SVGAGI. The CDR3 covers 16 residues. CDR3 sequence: CASSYRVSGANEKLFF. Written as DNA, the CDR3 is TGTGCCAGCAGTTACCGCGTGAGCGGGGCTAATGAAAAACTGTTTTTT.

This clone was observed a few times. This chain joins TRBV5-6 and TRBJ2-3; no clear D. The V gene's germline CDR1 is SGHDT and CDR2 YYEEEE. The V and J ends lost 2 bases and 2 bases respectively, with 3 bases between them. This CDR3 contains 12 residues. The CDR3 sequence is CASSFLTDTQYF. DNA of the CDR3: TGTGCCAGCAGCTTCCTCACAGATACGCAGTATTTT.

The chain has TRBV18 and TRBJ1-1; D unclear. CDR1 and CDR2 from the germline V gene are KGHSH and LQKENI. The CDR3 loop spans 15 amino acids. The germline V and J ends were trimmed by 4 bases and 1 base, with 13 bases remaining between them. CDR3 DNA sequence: TGTGCCAGCTCACTTAGTCGCCTTCAGAACACTGAAGCTTTCTTT. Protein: CASSLSRLQNTEAFF.

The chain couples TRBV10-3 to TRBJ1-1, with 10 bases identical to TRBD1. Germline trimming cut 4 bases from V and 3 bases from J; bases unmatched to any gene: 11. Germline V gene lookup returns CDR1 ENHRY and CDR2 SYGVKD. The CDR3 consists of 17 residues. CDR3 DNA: TGTGCCATCAGTGGCTTAGACAGGGGGCGCGGGGACACTGAAGCTTTCTTT. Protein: CAISGLDRGRGDTEAFF.

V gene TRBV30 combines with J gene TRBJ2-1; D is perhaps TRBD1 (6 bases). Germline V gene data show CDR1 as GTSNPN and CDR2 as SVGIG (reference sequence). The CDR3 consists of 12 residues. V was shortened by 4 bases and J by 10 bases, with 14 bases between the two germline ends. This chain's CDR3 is CAWNPNRGEQFF. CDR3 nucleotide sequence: TGTGCCTGGAATCCCAATAGGGGGGAGCAGTTCTTC.

The CDR3 region is CASSLGRGDKTQYF. The CDR3 DNA reads as TGTGCCAGCAGCTTAGGCAGGGGAGATAAGACCCAGTACTTC. This chain connects TRBV11-2 to TRBJ2-5; a possible D gene is TRBD1 (6 bases). CDR1 SGHAT and CDR2 FQNNGV come from the germline V gene. The CDR3 length is 14 residues. Trimming removed 1 base from V and 6 bases from J, with 12 bases in between.

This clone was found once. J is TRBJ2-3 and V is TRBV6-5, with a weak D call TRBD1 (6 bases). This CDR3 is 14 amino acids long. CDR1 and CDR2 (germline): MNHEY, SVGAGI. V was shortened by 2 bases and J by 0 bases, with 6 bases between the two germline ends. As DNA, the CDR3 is TGTGCCAGCAGTTACCAGGGGAGCACAGATACGCAGTATTTT. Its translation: CASSYQGSTDTQYF.

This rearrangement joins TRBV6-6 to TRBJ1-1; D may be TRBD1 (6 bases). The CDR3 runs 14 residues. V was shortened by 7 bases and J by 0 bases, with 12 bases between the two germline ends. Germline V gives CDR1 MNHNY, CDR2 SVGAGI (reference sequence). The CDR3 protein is CASTRQVMNTEAFF. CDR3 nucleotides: TGTGCCAGCACCCGACAGGTCATGAACACTGAAGCTTTCTTT.

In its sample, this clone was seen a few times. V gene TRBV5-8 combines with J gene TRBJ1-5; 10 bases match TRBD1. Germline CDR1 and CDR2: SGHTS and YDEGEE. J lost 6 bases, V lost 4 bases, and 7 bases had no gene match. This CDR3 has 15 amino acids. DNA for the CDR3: TGTGCCAGCAGCCCGACAGGGGGCGCGGGTCAGCCCCAGCATTTT. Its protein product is CASSPTGGAGQPQHF.

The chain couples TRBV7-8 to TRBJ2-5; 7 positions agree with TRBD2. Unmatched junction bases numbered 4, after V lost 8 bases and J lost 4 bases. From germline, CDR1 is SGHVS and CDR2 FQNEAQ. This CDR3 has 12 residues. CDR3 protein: CASLREGETQYF. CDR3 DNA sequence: TGTGCCAGCTTAAGGGAGGGAGAGACCCAGTACTTC.

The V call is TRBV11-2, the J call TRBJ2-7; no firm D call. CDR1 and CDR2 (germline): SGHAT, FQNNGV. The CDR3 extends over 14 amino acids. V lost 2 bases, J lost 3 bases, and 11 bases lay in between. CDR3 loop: CASSLRSPSYEQYF. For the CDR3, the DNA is TGTGCCAGCAGCTTAAGGAGCCCGAGCTACGAGCAGTACTTC.

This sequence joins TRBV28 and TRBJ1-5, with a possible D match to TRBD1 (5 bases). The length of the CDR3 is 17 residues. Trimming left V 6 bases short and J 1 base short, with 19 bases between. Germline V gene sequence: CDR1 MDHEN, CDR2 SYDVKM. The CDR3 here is CASRIIPGRKSNQPQHF. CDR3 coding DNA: TGTGCCAGCAGAATAATCCCAGGGAGGAAGAGCAATCAGCCCCAGCATTTT.

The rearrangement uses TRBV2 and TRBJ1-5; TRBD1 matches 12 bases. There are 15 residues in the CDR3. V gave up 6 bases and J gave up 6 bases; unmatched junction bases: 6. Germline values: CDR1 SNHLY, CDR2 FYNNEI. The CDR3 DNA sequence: TGTGCCAGCAGCGGCGGGACAGGGGGCGGTCAGCCCCAGCATTTT. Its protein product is CASSGGTGGGQPQHF.

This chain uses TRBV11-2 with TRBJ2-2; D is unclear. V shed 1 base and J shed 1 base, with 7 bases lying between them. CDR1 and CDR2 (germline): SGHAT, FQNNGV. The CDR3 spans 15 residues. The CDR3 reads CASSLGRGNTGELFF. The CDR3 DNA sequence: TGTGCCAGCAGCTTAGGGAGAGGGAACACCGGGGAGCTGTTTTTT.

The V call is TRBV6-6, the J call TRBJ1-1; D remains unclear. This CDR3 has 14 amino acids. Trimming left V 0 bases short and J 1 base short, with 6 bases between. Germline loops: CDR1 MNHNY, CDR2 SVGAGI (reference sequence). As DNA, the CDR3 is TGTGCCAGCAGTTACTCGGGCAGGAACACTGAAGCTTTCTTT. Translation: CASSYSGRNTEAFF.

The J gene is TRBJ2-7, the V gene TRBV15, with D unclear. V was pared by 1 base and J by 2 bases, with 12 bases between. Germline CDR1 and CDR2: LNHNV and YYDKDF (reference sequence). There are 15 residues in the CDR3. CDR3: CATSRVLAVPYEQYF. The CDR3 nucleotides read TGTGCCACCAGCAGAGTGTTAGCCGTGCCCTACGAGCAGTACTTC.

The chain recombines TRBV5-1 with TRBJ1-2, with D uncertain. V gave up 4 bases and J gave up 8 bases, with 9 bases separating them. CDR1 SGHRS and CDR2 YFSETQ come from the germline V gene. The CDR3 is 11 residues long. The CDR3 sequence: CASSMDRGYTF. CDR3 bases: TGCGCCAGCAGCATGGATCGGGGCTACACCTTC.

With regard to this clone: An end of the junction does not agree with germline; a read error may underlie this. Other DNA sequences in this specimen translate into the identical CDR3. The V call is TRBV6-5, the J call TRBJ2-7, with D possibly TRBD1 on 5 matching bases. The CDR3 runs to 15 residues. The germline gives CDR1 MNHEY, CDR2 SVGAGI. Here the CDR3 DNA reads TGCGCCAGCAGCCCAGGGTCCAGGGCTGGCCACGAGCAGTACTTC. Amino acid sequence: CASSPGSRAGHEQYF.

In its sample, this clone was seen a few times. CDR3 residues: CASSQAAGGRGTDQFF. The CDR3 DNA is TGTGCCAGCAGCCAAGCGGCAGGGGGCCGGGGAACCGACCAGTTCTTC. The rearrangement links TRBV4-2 to TRBJ2-1; 8 bases are shared with TRBD1. The CDR3 runs to 16 residues. CDR1 is LGHNA, CDR2 YNFKEQ, per germline. Trimming removed 1 base from V and 13 bases from J; junction bases left unmatched: 15.

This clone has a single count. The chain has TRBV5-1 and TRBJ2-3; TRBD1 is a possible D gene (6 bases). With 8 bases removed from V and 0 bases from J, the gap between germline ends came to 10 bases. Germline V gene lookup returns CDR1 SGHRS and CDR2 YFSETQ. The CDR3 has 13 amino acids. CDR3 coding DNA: TGCGCCAGTGGACAGTCTAGCACAGATACGCAGTATTTT. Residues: CASGQSSTDTQYF.